These 23 T cell receptor beta chains originate from one sample sequenced in a study of a mutant IDH1 vaccine in newly diagnosed glioma. Antigens for these TCRs are unknown. The assay was immunoSEQ multiplex PCR, and TCRdb's table has in-frame clones only and misses some. This sample carries 39,000 or so clones, around 78% of them seen once, and the ten largest clones take around 5.2%. Time point in this sample: week 5, during vaccination. Every vaccination contained 300 ug of the mutant IDH1 20-mer peptide and was paired with topical imiquimod. The source material was PBMCs, sampled from a glioma patient whose treatment included an IDH1 peptide vaccine. All receptors derive from a man aged 40-55 years with glioma.

The chain has TRBV11-2 and TRBJ2-7; D is possibly TRBD2 (6 bases). V lost 5 bases, J lost 2 bases, and 22 bases lay in between. This CDR3 region has 17 residues. Germline V gives CDR1 SGHAT, CDR2 FQNNGV. The CDR3: CASSTRRARDFPYEQYF. The CDR3 DNA sequence: TGTGCCAGCAGCACCCGTAGGGCCAGGGACTTCCCCTACGAGCAGTACTTC.

The chain couples TRBV7-8 to TRBJ1-5; the match to TRBD1 covers 7 bases. This CDR3 has 20 residues. J was trimmed by 0 bases and V by 2 bases; bases with no gene match: 16. Germline values: CDR1 SGHVS, CDR2 FQNEAQ. This CDR3 reads CASSLRAYREQGYSNQPQHF. The CDR3 DNA follows: TGTGCCAGCAGCTTAAGGGCGTATCGGGAACAGGGGTATAGCAATCAGCCCCAGCATTTT.

The rearrangement uses TRBV6-5 and TRBJ1-2, with a tentative D call TRBD1 (5 bases). Trimming took off 5 bases at V and 8 bases at J, with 18 bases between the two ends. Germline CDR1 and CDR2: MNHEY and SVGAGI. The CDR3 is 14 amino acids. Here the CDR3 reads CASSRGDPASGYTF. DNA of the CDR3: TGTGCCAGCAGTCGAGGGGACCCAGCCTCAGGCTACACCTTC.

The rearrangement links TRBV29-1 to TRBJ1-2; D may be TRBD1 (6 bases). CDR3 length: 13 amino acids. The V gene lost 2 bases and the J gene lost 6 bases, with 13 bases spanning the gap. Germline values: CDR1 SQVTM, CDR2 ANQGSEA. The CDR3, as DNA: TGCAGCGTTGAATTCTGGGGACATGATGGCTACACCTTC. This encodes CSVEFWGHDGYTF.

This CDR3 is CASSPTGSSYEQYF. The CDR3 DNA is TGCGCCAGCAGTCCCACAGGGAGCTCCTACGAGCAGTACTTC. The chain couples TRBV5-1 to TRBJ2-7, with D maybe TRBD1 (6 bases). Trimming removed 5 bases at V and 0 bases at J, with 12 bases between. Germline V gives CDR1 SGHRS, CDR2 YFSETQ. The CDR3 is made up of 14 amino acids.

This clone was counted a single time. The CDR3 DNA reads TGTGCCAGCAGACCCGACCAGGGGGCCTCCTACGAGCAGTACTTC. Residues: CASRPDQGASYEQYF. This sequence joins TRBV6-5 and TRBJ2-7, with 8 positions matching TRBD1. From germline, CDR1 is MNHEY and CDR2 SVGAGI. J gave up 0 bases and V 6 bases, and 7 bases lay outside the gene matches. The CDR3 runs to 15 residues.

The chain couples TRBV7-8 to TRBJ2-5; no definite D call. Germline values: CDR1 SGHVS, CDR2 FQNEAQ. Trimming removed 2 bases from V and 2 bases from J, with 9 bases in between. The CDR3 length is 14 residues. In DNA, the CDR3 is TGTGCCAGCAGCTTAAGGGTCCTTCAAGAGACCCAGTACTTC. It yields the protein CASSLRVLQETQYF.

This clone was picked up a small number of times. This rearrangement joins TRBV4-1 to TRBJ1-2; TRBD1 is a possible D gene (5 bases). The CDR3 contains 13 residues. Per germline, CDR1 MGHRA and CDR2 YSYEKL. V was pared by 1 base and J by 9 bases, with 12 bases between. The CDR3 is CASSQAGGDRYTF. CDR3 in DNA: TGCGCCAGCAGCCAAGCCGGGGGGGATCGCTACACCTTC.

This sequence joins TRBV7-3 and TRBJ2-3, with TRBD1 as a possible D gene (5 bases). In germline, CDR1 is SGHTA, CDR2 FQGTGA. This CDR3 has 14 amino acids. V lost 3 bases to trimming and J lost 6 bases, with 13 bases between them. CDR3 residues: CASSFGRVGDTQYF. In nucleotides, the CDR3 is TGTGCCAGCAGCTTTGGCAGGGTTGGGGATACGCAGTATTTT.

This chain connects TRBV7-9 to TRBJ2-7; 7 bases match TRBD1. Germline CDR1 SEHNR, CDR2 FQNEAQ (reference sequence). The CDR3 is 14 residues long. Trimming took 5 bases from V and 3 from J; bases not matched to a gene: 7. This CDR3 reads CASSPGTAIYEQYF. The CDR3 DNA reads TGTGCCAGCAGCCCCGGGACAGCAATCTACGAGCAGTACTTC.

A few counts support this clone. The chain combines TRBV2 with TRBJ2-7, with 7 bases matching TRBD2. This CDR3 region has 14 residues. The germline gives CDR1 SNHLY, CDR2 FYNNEI. J gave up 3 bases and V 7 bases, and 9 bases lay outside the gene matches. This CDR3 is CASTYGGTYYEQYF. The DNA of the CDR3 is TGTGCCAGCACCTACGGGGGGACCTACTACGAGCAGTACTTC.

The genes are TRBV27 and TRBJ1-2; 7 bases align to TRBD1. The CDR3 sequence is 16 residues long. The germline V gene encodes CDR1 MNHEY and CDR2 SMNVEV (reference sequence). The V segment lost 7 bases and the J segment 3 bases; nucleotides outside the gene matches: 14. Written as DNA, the CDR3 is TGTGCCAGCACAACCTGGAACAGGGGAAGAGACTATGGCTACACCTTC. Its translation is CASTTWNRGRDYGYTF.

This clone was seen more than once but under ten times. The rearrangement uses TRBV30 and TRBJ2-2; 11 nucleotides line up with TRBD2. The CDR3 contains 15 residues. CDR1 and CDR2 (germline): GTSNPN, SVGIG (reference sequence). J gave up 8 bases and V 2 bases, and 7 bases lay outside the gene matches. CDR3 residues: CAWSKLGLAEGELFF. The CDR3 region has the DNA TGTGCCTGGAGTAAACTGGGACTAGCGGAGGGGGAGCTGTTTTTT.

This clone was seen a single time. The V and J genes are TRBV27 and TRBJ2-7; D ambiguous. Trimming pared 4 bases from V and 0 bases from J, leaving 7 bases between. The CDR3 has 13 amino acids. CDR1 and CDR2 (germline): MNHEY, SMNVEV (reference sequence). The CDR3: CASSYDLSYEQYF. CDR3 coding DNA: TGTGCCAGCAGTTATGACCTCTCCTACGAGCAGTACTTC.

The CDR3 DNA reads TGTGCCAGCAGCCCCGGACGGACCTCTGGAAACACCATATATTTT. Encoded protein: CASSPGRTSGNTIYF. The rearrangement uses TRBV7-8 and TRBJ1-3; D not certain. The V gene lost 5 bases and the J gene lost 0 bases, with 11 bases spanning the gap. Germline CDR1 SGHVS, CDR2 FQNEAQ. The CDR3 totals 15 residues. Combining the CDR3 with reference TRBV7-8 and TRBJ1-3 gives the whole variable domain GAGVSQSPRYKVAKRGQDVALRCDPISGHVSLFWYQQALGQGPEFLTYFQNEAQLDKSGLPSDRFFAERPEGSVSTLKIQRTQQEDSAVYLCASSPGRTSGNTIYFGEGSWLTVV.

The chain employs TRBV11-2 and TRBJ1-3, with D possibly TRBD1 on 6 matching bases. This CDR3 is built from 14 residues. V lost 8 bases and J 1 base, leaving 12 bases between the germline ends. CDR1 and CDR2 (germline): SGHAT, FQNNGV. In nucleotides, the CDR3 is TGTGCCAGCGGGGGCGGGTGGTCTGGAAACACCATATATTTT. Translated, it gives CASGGGWSGNTIYF.

The chain employs TRBV5-5 and TRBJ1-4, with 8 bases that match TRBD1. V was pared by 4 bases and J by 10 bases, with 12 bases of the junction left unmatched. Germline V CDR1 and CDR2: SGHKS, YYEKEE (reference sequence). The CDR3 sequence is 15 residues long. The CDR3 is CASSPLDRDLGKLFF. The CDR3 nucleotides are TGTGCCAGCAGCCCCCTGGACAGGGATTTAGGAAAACTGTTTTTT.

This chain connects TRBV19 to TRBJ2-1; 8 bases match TRBD1. This CDR3 contains 15 residues. In germline, CDR1 is LNHDA, CDR2 SQIVND (reference sequence). V dropped 1 base and J dropped 9; count of bases not matched to a gene: 8. The CDR3 is CASSIGQTGVSEQFF. CDR3 sequence (DNA): TGTGCCAGTAGTATAGGGCAGACAGGGGTTAGTGAGCAGTTCTTC. The full variable domain, completed using reference TRBV19 and TRBJ2-1, is DGGITQSPKYLFRKEGQNVTLSCEQNLNHDAMYWYRQDPGQGLRLIYYSQIVNDFQKGDIAEGYSVSREKKESFPLTVTSAQKNPTAFYLCASSIGQTGVSEQFFGPGTRLTVL.

The J gene is TRBJ2-7, the V gene TRBV2, with 8 bases fitting TRBD1. The germline V gene encodes CDR1 SNHLY and CDR2 FYNNEI. CDR3 length equals 14 residues. Germline trimming cut 7 bases from V and 4 bases from J; bases unmatched to any gene: 9. DNA for the CDR3: TGTGCCAGCACCATCGGACAGGGAAGGTACGAGCAGTACTTC. Translation gives CASTIGQGRYEQYF.

The rearrangement links TRBV4-1 to TRBJ2-5; 9 bases match TRBD2. V lost 0 bases and J lost 5; bases outside the gene matches: 7. The CDR3 is 16 amino acids. Per germline, CDR1 MGHRA and CDR2 YSYEKL. CDR3: CASSQEGWREGETQYF. The CDR3 DNA sequence: TGCGCCAGCAGCCAAGAGGGGTGGCGGGAGGGGGAGACCCAGTACTTC.

V is TRBV5-8 and J is TRBJ2-2, with 7 bases fitting TRBD2. This CDR3 spans 14 amino acids. CDR1 SGHTS and CDR2 YDEGEE come from the germline V gene. The junction had 8 bases not matched to a gene; V was cut back by 4 bases and J by 8 bases. Here the CDR3 reads CASSRMTSPGELFF. The DNA of the CDR3 is TGTGCCAGCAGCCGGATGACTAGCCCTGGGGAGCTGTTTTTT.

J is TRBJ1-1 and V is TRBV19, with TRBD1 identical over 8 bases. Germline CDR1 reads LNHDA; CDR2 reads SQIVND (reference sequence). The CDR3 extends over 14 amino acids. After removal of 5 bases from V and 4 bases from J, the junction contained 6 bases not matched to a gene. Written as DNA, the CDR3 is TGTGCCAGTAGTCCACGGACAGGGCGCACTGAAGCTTTCTTT. Translated: CASSPRTGRTEAFF.

V and J are TRBV19 and TRBJ2-6; the D is unclear. Between the trimmed V and J ends, which lost 7 bases and 4 bases, there was a span of 14 bases. The CDR3 is 15 amino acids. Germline values: CDR1 LNHDA, CDR2 SQIVND (reference sequence). The CDR3 loop reads CASTRFLRGANVLTF. In DNA form, the CDR3 reads TGTGCCAGTACACGGTTTCTTAGAGGGGCCAACGTCCTGACTTTC. Full variable domain (remainder filled in from reference TRBV19 and TRBJ2-6): DGGITQSPKYLFRKEGQNVTLSCEQNLNHDAMYWYRQDPGQGLRLIYYSQIVNDFQKGDIAEGYSVSREKKESFPLTVTSAQKNPTAFYLCASTRFLRGANVLTFGAGSRLTVL.